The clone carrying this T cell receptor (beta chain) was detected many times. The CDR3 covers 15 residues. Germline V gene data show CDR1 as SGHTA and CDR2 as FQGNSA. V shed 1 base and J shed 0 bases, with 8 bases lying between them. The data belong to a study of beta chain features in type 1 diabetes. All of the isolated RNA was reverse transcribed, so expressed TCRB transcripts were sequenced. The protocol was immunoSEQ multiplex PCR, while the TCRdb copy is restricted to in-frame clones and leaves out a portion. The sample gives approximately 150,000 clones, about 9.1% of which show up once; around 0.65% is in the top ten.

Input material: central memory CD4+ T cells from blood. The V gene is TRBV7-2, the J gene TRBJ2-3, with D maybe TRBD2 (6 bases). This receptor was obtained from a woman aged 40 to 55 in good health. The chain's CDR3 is CASSLVGTSTDTQYF. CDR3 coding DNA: TGTGCCAGCAGCTTAGTTGGGACTAGCACAGATACGCAGTATTTT.